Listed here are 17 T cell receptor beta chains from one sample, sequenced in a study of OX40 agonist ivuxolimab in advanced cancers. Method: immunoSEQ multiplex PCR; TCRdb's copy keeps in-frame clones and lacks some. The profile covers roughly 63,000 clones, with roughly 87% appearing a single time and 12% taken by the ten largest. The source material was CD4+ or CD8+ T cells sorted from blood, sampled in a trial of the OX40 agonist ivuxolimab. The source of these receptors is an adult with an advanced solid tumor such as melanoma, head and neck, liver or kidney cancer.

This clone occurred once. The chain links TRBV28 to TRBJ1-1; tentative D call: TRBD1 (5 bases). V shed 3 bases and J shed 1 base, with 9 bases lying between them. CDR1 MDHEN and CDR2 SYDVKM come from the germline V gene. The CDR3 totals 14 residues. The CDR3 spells CASSFPGPNTEAFF. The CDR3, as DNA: TGTGCCAGCAGTTTCCCAGGGCCGAACACTGAAGCTTTCTTT. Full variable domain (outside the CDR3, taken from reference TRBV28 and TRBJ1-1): DVKVTQSSRYLVKRTGEKVFLECVQDMDHENMFWYRQDPGLGLRLIYFSYDVKMKEKGDIPEGYSVSREKKERFSLILESASTNQTSMYLCASSFPGPNTEAFFGQGTRLTVV.

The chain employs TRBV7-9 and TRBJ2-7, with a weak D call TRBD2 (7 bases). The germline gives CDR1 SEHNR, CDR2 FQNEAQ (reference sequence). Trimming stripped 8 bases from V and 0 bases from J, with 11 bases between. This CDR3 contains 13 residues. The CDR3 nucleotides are TGTGCCAGCCGGGGGGCAGGCTCCTACGAGCAGTACTTC. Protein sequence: CASRGAGSYEQYF. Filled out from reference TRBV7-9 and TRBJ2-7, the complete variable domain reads DTGVSQNPRHKITKRGQNVTFRCDPISEHNRLYWYRQTLGQGPEFLTYFQNEAQLEKSRLLSDRFSAERPKGSFSTLEIQRTEQGDSAMYLCASRGAGSYEQYFGPGTRLTVT.

Written as DNA, the CDR3 is TGTGCCAGCAGGCTAGCGGGGGGGAAGCAGTATTTT. Translated, it gives CASRLAGGKQYF. This sequence joins TRBV9 and TRBJ2-3; 12 nucleotides line up with TRBD2. The CDR3 sequence is 12 residues long. Germline V CDR1 and CDR2: SGDLS, YYNGEE. V shed 5 bases, J shed 11 bases, and the junction held 3 bases outside the gene matches.

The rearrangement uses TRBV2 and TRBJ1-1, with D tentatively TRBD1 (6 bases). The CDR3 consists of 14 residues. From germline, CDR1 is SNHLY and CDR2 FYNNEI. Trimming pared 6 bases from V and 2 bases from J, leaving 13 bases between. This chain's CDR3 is CASSSGQINTEAFF. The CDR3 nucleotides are TGTGCCAGCAGCTCGGGACAAATAAACACTGAAGCTTTCTTT.

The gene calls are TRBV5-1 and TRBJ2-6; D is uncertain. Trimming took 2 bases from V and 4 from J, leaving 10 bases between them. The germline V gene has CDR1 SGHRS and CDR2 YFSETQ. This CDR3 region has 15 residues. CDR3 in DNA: TGCGCCAGCAGCTTAGGGTGGGTCGGGGCCAACGTCCTGACTTTC. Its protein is CASSLGWVGANVLTF.

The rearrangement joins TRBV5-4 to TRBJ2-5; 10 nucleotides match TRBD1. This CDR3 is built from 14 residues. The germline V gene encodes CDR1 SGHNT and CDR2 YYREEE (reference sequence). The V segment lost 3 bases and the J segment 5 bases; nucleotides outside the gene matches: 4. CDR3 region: CASSYDRGLETQYF. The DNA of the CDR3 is TGTGCCAGCAGCTACGACAGGGGGCTGGAGACCCAGTACTTC. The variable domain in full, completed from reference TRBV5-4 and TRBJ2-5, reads ETGVTQSPTHLIKTRGQQVTLRCSSQSGHNTVSWYQQALGQGPQFIFQYYREEENGRGNFPPRFSGLQFPNYSSELNVNALELDDSALYLCASSYDRGLETQYFGPGTRLLVL.

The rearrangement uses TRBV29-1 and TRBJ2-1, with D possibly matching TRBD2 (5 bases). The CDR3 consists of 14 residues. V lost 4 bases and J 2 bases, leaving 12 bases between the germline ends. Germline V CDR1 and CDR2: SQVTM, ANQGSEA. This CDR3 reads CSVGGGSPYNEQFF. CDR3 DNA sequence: TGCAGCGTTGGAGGTGGGAGCCCCTACAATGAGCAGTTCTTC.

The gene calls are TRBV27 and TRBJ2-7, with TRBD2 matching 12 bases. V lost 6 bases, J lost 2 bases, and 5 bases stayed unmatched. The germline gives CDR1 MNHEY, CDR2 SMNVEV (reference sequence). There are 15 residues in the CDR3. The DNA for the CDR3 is TGTGCCAGCAGACTAGGACTAGCGGGGACCTACGAGCAGTACTTC. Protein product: CASRLGLAGTYEQYF.

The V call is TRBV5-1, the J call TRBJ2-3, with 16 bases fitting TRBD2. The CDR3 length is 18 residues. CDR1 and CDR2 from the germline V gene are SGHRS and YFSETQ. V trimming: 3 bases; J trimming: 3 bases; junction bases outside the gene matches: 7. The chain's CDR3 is CASSWGLAGGRVTDTQYF. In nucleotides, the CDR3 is TGCGCCAGCAGCTGGGGACTAGCGGGGGGGCGTGTGACAGATACGCAGTATTTT.

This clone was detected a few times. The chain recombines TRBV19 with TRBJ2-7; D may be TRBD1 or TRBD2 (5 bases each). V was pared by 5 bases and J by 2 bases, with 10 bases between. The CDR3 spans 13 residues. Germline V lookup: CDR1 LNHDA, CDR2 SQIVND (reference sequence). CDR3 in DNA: TGTGCCAGTAGTCCCCGAGGGGCCTACGAGCAGTACTTC. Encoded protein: CASSPRGAYEQYF.

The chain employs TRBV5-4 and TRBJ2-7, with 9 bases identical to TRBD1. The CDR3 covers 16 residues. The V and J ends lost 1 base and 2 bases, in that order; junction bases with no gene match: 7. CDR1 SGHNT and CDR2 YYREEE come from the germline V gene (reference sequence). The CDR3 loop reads CASSLLTGGVPYEQYF. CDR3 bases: TGTGCCAGCAGCTTGCTTACAGGGGGCGTCCCCTACGAGCAGTACTTC.

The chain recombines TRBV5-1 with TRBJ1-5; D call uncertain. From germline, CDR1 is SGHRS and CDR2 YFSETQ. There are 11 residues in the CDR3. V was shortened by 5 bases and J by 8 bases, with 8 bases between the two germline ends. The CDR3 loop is CASRASKPQHF. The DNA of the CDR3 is TGCGCCAGCAGGGCGAGTAAGCCCCAGCATTTT.

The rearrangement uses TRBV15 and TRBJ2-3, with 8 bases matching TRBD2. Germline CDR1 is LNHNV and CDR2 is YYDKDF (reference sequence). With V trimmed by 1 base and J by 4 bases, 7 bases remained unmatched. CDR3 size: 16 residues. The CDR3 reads CATSRVSGGPADTQYF. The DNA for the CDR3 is TGTGCCACCAGCAGAGTCTCGGGGGGGCCGGCAGATACGCAGTATTTT.

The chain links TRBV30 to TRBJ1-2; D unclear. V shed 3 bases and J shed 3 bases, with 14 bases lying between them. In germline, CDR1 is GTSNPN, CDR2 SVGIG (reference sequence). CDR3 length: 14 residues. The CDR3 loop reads CAWSDSDGYYGYTF. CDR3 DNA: TGTGCCTGGAGCGATTCGGACGGCTACTATGGCTACACCTTC.

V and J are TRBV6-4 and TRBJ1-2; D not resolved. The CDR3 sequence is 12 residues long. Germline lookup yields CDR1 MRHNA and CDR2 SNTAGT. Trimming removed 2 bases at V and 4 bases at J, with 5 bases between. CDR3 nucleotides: TGTGCCAGCAGTGACCGAGGCTATGGCTACACCTTC. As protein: CASSDRGYGYTF.

The CDR3 loop is CAGRGQLNTEAFF. The CDR3 nucleotides are TGTGCCGGTCGGGGACAGCTGAACACTGAAGCTTTCTTT. V gene TRBV2 combines with J gene TRBJ1-1, with 7 bases matching TRBD1. The CDR3 is 13 residues long. Germline V gene lookup returns CDR1 SNHLY and CDR2 FYNNEI. V gave up 11 bases and J gave up 0 bases; unmatched junction bases: 6.

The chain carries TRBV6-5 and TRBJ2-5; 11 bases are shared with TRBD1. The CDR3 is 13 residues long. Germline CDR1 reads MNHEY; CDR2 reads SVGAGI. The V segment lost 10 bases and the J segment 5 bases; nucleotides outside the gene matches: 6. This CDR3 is CATRTGGEETQYF. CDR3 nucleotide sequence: TGTGCCACCCGGACAGGGGGCGAGGAGACCCAGTACTTC.